Following are 23 T cell receptor beta chains from one sample sequenced in a study of beta chain features in type 1 diabetes. The authors reverse transcribed all of the isolated RNA, so sequencing captured expressed TCRB transcripts. The table came from immunoSEQ multiplex PCR; TCRdb's copy has only in-frame clones and leaves some out. The sample holds under 250,000 clones; approximately 14% are singletons and the top ten take more than 0.025%. Source material: naive CD4+ T cells from blood. All receptors derive from a woman aged 35 to 49 in good health.

The chain recombines TRBV6-5 with TRBJ2-1; 10 positions agree with TRBD2. This CDR3 is 15 amino acids long. Germline values: CDR1 MNHEY, CDR2 SVGAGI. The V and J ends lost 6 bases and 2 bases, in that order; junction bases with no gene match: 4. The CDR3 region has the DNA TGTGCCAGCAGCCAGACTAGCGGGCCCTACAATGAGCAGTTCTTC. It translates to CASSQTSGPYNEQFF.

This clone was seen only a few times. The V gene is TRBV6-1, the J gene TRBJ2-7, with a possible D match to TRBD2 (6 bases). The CDR3 contains 14 residues. The germline V gene has CDR1 MNHNS and CDR2 SASEGT. V dropped 4 bases and J dropped 6 bases, with 16 bases sitting between them. The CDR3 spells CASSVAGLLREQYF. The DNA of the CDR3 is TGTGCCAGCAGTGTGGCGGGGCTACTGCGCGAGCAGTACTTC.

This chain links TRBV5-4 with TRBJ2-2; TRBD2 agrees at 9 bases. Germline V CDR1 and CDR2: SGHNT, YYREEE (reference sequence). The CDR3 contains 16 residues. V lost 2 bases to trimming and J lost 4 bases; unmatched junction nucleotides: 6. The CDR3 DNA sequence: TGTGCCAGCAGCTTTGCGGGGGGGCCTCGCACCGGGGAGCTGTTTTTT. This codes for CASSFAGGPRTGELFF.

This clone was counted a few times. Here the CDR3 reads CASSLRNDGSYEQYF. In DNA, the CDR3 is TGTGCCAGTAGTCTGAGAAACGATGGTTCCTACGAGCAGTACTTC. The V call is TRBV19, the J call TRBJ2-7; D unresolved. CDR3 length: 15 amino acids. CDR1 and CDR2 from the germline V gene are LNHDA and SQIVND (reference sequence). The V end lost 5 bases, the J end lost 1 base, and 15 bases lay between the germline ends.

The rearrangement joins TRBV5-1 to TRBJ2-5; 13 bases fit TRBD2. The V gene end was trimmed by 5 bases and the J gene end by 4 bases; junction bases not matched to a gene: 5. Germline CDR1 SGHRS, CDR2 YFSETQ. The CDR3 sequence is 15 residues long. CDR3 amino acids: CASRLAGGSPETQYF. The CDR3, as DNA: TGCGCCAGCAGACTAGCGGGGGGGTCCCCAGAGACCCAGTACTTC. The full variable domain, its missing parts supplied by reference TRBV5-1 and TRBJ2-5, is KAGVTQTPRYLIKTRGQQVTLSCSPISGHRSVSWYQQTPGQGLQFLFEYFSETQRNKGNFPGRFSGRQFSNSRSEMNVSTLELGDSALYLCASRLAGGSPETQYFGPGTRLLVL.

The gene calls are TRBV2 and TRBJ2-1, with TRBD2 matching over 15 bases. The CDR3 totals 19 residues. Germline V gene lookup returns CDR1 SNHLY and CDR2 FYNNEI. J lost 2 bases, V lost 5 bases, and 10 bases had no gene match. Here the CDR3 reads CASSPGGLAGGVTYNEQFF. The CDR3 region has the DNA TGTGCCAGCAGTCCGGGGGGACTAGCGGGGGGCGTCACCTACAATGAGCAGTTCTTC. The whole variable domain, remainder taken from reference TRBV2 and TRBJ2-1, is EPEVTQTPSHQVTQMGQEVILRCVPISNHLYFYWYRQILGQKVEFLVSFYNNEISEKSEIFDDQFSVERPDGSNFTLKIRSTKLEDSAMYFCASSPGGLAGGVTYNEQFFGPGTRLTVL.

V is TRBV4-2 and J is TRBJ1-4; D is unresolved. The length of the CDR3 is 14 residues. Per germline, CDR1 LGHNA and CDR2 YNFKEQ. V dropped 1 base and J dropped 8 bases, with 11 bases sitting between them. CDR3 amino acids: CASSQAGFEEKLFF. The CDR3 DNA sequence: TGTGCCAGCAGCCAAGCGGGGTTTGAGGAAAAACTGTTTTTT.

The chain employs TRBV6-5 and TRBJ2-1, with TRBD2 matching over 10 bases. The CDR3 length is 15 residues. From germline, CDR1 is MNHEY and CDR2 SVGAGI. The V and J ends lost 5 bases and 4 bases, in that order; junction bases with no gene match: 5. CDR3 nucleotides: TGTGCCAGCAGTCTACTAGCGGGGACATACAATGAGCAGTTCTTC. Residues: CASSLLAGTYNEQFF.

This rearrangement joins TRBV6-6 to TRBJ2-3; tentative D call: TRBD1 (6 bases). Deletions cut 6 bases from V and 11 bases from J, with 12 bases between. CDR3 length: 11 amino acids. Germline lookup yields CDR1 MNHNY and CDR2 SVGAGI (reference sequence). The CDR3 DNA reads TGTGCCAGCAGCAGGACAGAAGAGCAGTATTTT. Translated: CASSRTEEQYF.

This clone was seen a few times. The genes are TRBV6-6 and TRBJ1-5, with 8 bases identical to TRBD1. The germline V gene has CDR1 MNHNY and CDR2 SVGAGI (reference sequence). This CDR3 is built from 15 residues. J gave up 3 bases and V 6 bases, and 7 bases lay outside the gene matches. The CDR3 DNA reads as TGTGCCAGCAGAACAGGACAGGGCGACAATCAGCCCCAGCATTTT. Protein: CASRTGQGDNQPQHF.

J is TRBJ2-5 and V is TRBV10-3; TRBD1 is a possible D gene (5 bases). The CDR3 loop spans 15 amino acids. The V and J ends lost 0 bases and 1 base respectively, with 9 bases between them. The germline V gene has CDR1 ENHRY and CDR2 SYGVKD. The DNA for the CDR3 is TGTGCCATCAGTGAGTCAAGGGGCCTCCAAGAGACCCAGTACTTC. Encoded protein: CAISESRGLQETQYF.

The chain combines TRBV6-5 with TRBJ1-1, with D perhaps TRBD1 (6 bases). Germline V gene data show CDR1 as MNHEY and CDR2 as SVGAGI. Trimming removed 4 bases at V and 7 bases at J, with 10 bases between. The CDR3 consists of 12 residues. As DNA, the CDR3 is TGTGCCAGCAGTTCCAGGACAGATGAAGCTTTCTTT. It specifies CASSSRTDEAFF.

The chain combines TRBV5-1 with TRBJ1-1; 7 nucleotides line up with TRBD1. Germline-derived CDR1 and CDR2 are SGHRS and YFSETQ. The CDR3 is 13 amino acids. Trimming cost V 0 bases and J 6 bases; bases outside gene matches: 2. CDR3 DNA sequence: TGCGCCAGCAGCTTGGGAGGGACAGCTGAAGCTTTCTTT. Residues: CASSLGGTAEAFF.

V gene TRBV5-1 combines with J gene TRBJ2-3, with a possible D match to TRBD1 (6 bases). This CDR3 spans 14 amino acids. V was clipped by 6 bases and J by 3 bases, with 14 bases between them. Germline V gene lookup returns CDR1 SGHRS and CDR2 YFSETQ. DNA of the CDR3: TGCGCCAGCAACAGGGCGGACCCAACAGATACGCAGTATTTT. It is translated as CASNRADPTDTQYF.

The genes are TRBV7-9 and TRBJ2-3, with TRBD2 matching over 7 bases. Germline lookup yields CDR1 SEHNR and CDR2 FQNEAQ (reference sequence). This CDR3 spans 17 amino acids. J lost 5 bases, V lost 2 bases, and 13 bases had no gene match. CDR3 loop: CASSLWRTSVGGDTQYF. The CDR3 bases are TGTGCCAGCAGCTTATGGCGAACTAGCGTGGGAGGAGATACGCAGTATTTT. The full variable domain, its missing parts supplied by reference TRBV7-9 and TRBJ2-3, is DTGVSQNPRHKITKRGQNVTFRCDPISEHNRLYWYRQTLGQGPEFLTYFQNEAQLEKSRLLSDRFSAERPKGSFSTLEIQRTEQGDSAMYLCASSLWRTSVGGDTQYFGPGTRLTVL.

This clone was observed a handful of times. The chain has TRBV5-4 and TRBJ2-5; D may be TRBD1 (5 bases). V was trimmed by 4 bases and J by 5 bases, leaving 12 bases between them. The CDR3 spans 13 residues. From germline, CDR1 is SGHNT and CDR2 YYREEE (reference sequence). CDR3 sequence reads: CASSEIGVETQYF. The CDR3 DNA is TGTGCCAGCAGCGAAATAGGGGTCGAGACCCAGTACTTC. Variable domain in full (rest from reference TRBV5-4 and TRBJ2-5): ETGVTQSPTHLIKTRGQQVTLRCSSQSGHNTVSWYQQALGQGPQFIFQYYREEENGRGNFPPRFSGLQFPNYSSELNVNALELDDSALYLCASSEIGVETQYFGPGTRLLVL.

The chain links TRBV11-2 to TRBJ2-4; D is unresolved. The CDR3 loop spans 15 amino acids. The germline V and J ends were trimmed by 1 base and 3 bases, with 10 bases remaining between them. Germline values: CDR1 SGHAT, CDR2 FQNNGV. Here the CDR3 reads CASSLGGGGKNIQYF. In nucleotides, the CDR3 is TGTGCCAGCAGCTTAGGAGGTGGCGGCAAAAACATTCAGTACTTC.

This chain uses TRBV15 with TRBJ2-6; 9 bases fit TRBD1. With 2 bases clipped from V and 3 bases from J, the junction kept 5 bases outside the gene matches. This CDR3 is 17 amino acids long. Per the germline V gene, CDR1 is LNHNV and CDR2 is YYDKDF (reference sequence). The CDR3 sequence: CATSRPQGARGANVLTF. CDR3 bases: TGTGCCACCAGCAGACCACAGGGGGCGCGTGGGGCCAACGTCCTGACTTTC.

The V and J genes are TRBV4-1 and TRBJ1-1; D gene ambiguous. Germline V gene sequence: CDR1 MGHRA, CDR2 YSYEKL. With 3 bases removed from V and 3 bases from J, the gap between germline ends came to 8 bases. The CDR3 is 13 residues long. The CDR3 DNA reads TGCGCCAGCAGCCATCGGTCTCACACTGAAGCTTTCTTT. Translated, it gives CASSHRSHTEAFF.

In this sample, this clone turned up a few times. The V call is TRBV2, the J call TRBJ2-7; D possibly corresponds to TRBD2 (6 bases). V lost 3 bases and J 4 bases, leaving 10 bases between the germline ends. The CDR3 runs 13 residues. Germline CDR1 SNHLY, CDR2 FYNNEI. DNA for the CDR3: TGTGCCAGCAGTGAGGGGACTCCGTACGAGCAGTACTTC. Translated: CASSEGTPYEQYF.

This clone was observed a handful of times. The chain uses TRBV11-2 and TRBJ1-2; TRBD1 is a possible D gene (5 bases). From germline, CDR1 is SGHAT and CDR2 FQNNGV. The CDR3 runs to 15 residues. V shed 1 base and J shed 5 bases, with 14 bases lying between them. The CDR3 nucleotides are TGTGCCAGCAGCTTAGGAGGGGAGGAGGCTTATGGCTACACCTTC. Translating gives CASSLGGEEAYGYTF. The variable domain in full, with the rest retrieved from reference TRBV11-2 and TRBJ1-2, is EAGVAQSPRYKIIEKRQSVAFWCNPISGHATLYWYQQILGQGPKLLIQFQNNGVVDDSQLPKDRFSAERLKGVDSTLKIQPAKLEDSAVYLCASSLGGEEAYGYTFGSGTRLTVV.

The chain couples TRBV13 to TRBJ1-6, with TRBD1 identical over 7 bases. The V segment lost 4 bases and the J segment 6 bases; nucleotides outside the gene matches: 18. Germline loops: CDR1 PRHDT, CDR2 FYEKMQ (reference sequence). The CDR3 length is 19 residues. CDR3 region: CASSSAFLQGSLSNSPLHF. The CDR3 region has the DNA TGTGCCAGCAGCTCGGCGTTTTTACAGGGGAGTCTGAGTAATTCACCCCTCCACTTT.

This clone was counted only a few times. This chain links TRBV4-3 with TRBJ2-4, with D perhaps TRBD1 (6 bases). In germline, CDR1 is LGHNA, CDR2 YSLEER. There are 19 residues in the CDR3. V was pared by 1 base and J by 0 bases, with 19 bases between. The CDR3 DNA is TGCGCCAGCAGCCAAGGAGGGGGTAAAACGGGTTTAGCCAAAAACATTCAGTACTTC. This sequence encodes CASSQGGGKTGLAKNIQYF.